The 5 T cell receptor beta chains presented below share a single source sample, sequenced in a study of graft-versus-host responses after intestinal transplantation. Their cognate antigens are unknown. Profiled with immunoSEQ multiplex PCR; TCRdb holds only in-frame clones, not every one. This table holds 85,000 to 90,000 clones, over 85% found once. Specimen: unstimulated CD4+ T cells sorted from spleen or lymph node cells, collected before intestinal transplant. The receptors here all came from a human donor who received an intestinal transplant.

This clone has only one observation. This sequence joins TRBV18 and TRBJ2-5, with a weak D call TRBD2 (5 bases). V lost 2 bases to trimming and J lost 6 bases, with 16 bases between them. CDR3 size: 15 residues. CDR1 is KGHSH, CDR2 LQKENI, per germline. The CDR3 loop reads CASSPEGRAGKTQYF. For the CDR3, the DNA is TGTGCCAGCTCACCAGAAGGAAGGGCCGGGAAGACCCAGTACTTC.

This sequence joins TRBV5-1 and TRBJ2-7; possible D gene TRBD1, 6 bases. The CDR3 totals 16 residues. Germline V lookup: CDR1 SGHRS, CDR2 YFSETQ. Between the trimmed V and J ends, which lost 7 bases and 5 bases, there was a span of 25 bases. CDR3 DNA: TGCGCCAGCGGGAAAGGTTTGGACAGTTTTCTTGACGAGCAGTACTTC. Translation gives CASGKGLDSFLDEQYF. The full variable domain, with the rest looked up from reference TRBV5-1 and TRBJ2-7, is KAGVTQTPRYLIKTRGQQVTLSCSPISGHRSVSWYQQTPGQGLQFLFEYFSETQRNKGNFPGRFSGRQFSNSRSEMNVSTLELGDSALYLCASGKGLDSFLDEQYFGPGTRLTVT.

The genes are TRBV19 and TRBJ1-2; D is perhaps TRBD1 (5 bases). The ends were cut back, 0 bases at V and 3 bases at J, with 5 bases in the middle. The CDR3 spans 13 residues. Germline lookup yields CDR1 LNHDA and CDR2 SQIVND (reference sequence). The chain's CDR3 is CASSIEGHYGYTF. The CDR3 nucleotides read TGTGCCAGTAGTATAGAGGGGCACTATGGCTACACCTTC.

The chain uses TRBV5-1 and TRBJ2-3; 13 bases align to TRBD2. CDR3 length equals 15 residues. Unmatched junction bases numbered 5, after V lost 4 bases and J lost 6 bases. From germline, CDR1 is SGHRS and CDR2 YFSETQ. The CDR3 reads CASSVGLAGADTQYF. The CDR3 DNA is TGCGCCAGCAGCGTAGGACTAGCGGGAGCCGATACGCAGTATTTT.

CDR3 nucleotides: TGTGCCAGCAGCAACAGGGAGGCTGAAGCTTTCTTT. Encoded protein: CASSNREAEAFF. This chain connects TRBV21-1 to TRBJ1-1. TRBV21-1 has pseudogene status. CDR3 size: 12 residues.